This T cell receptor beta chain appears in the sequencing data of a study of blood T cell repertoires in COVID-19 (dated by TCRdb to 2018 to 2021). Some background on the complete study: Collaborator samples came from the United States, Italy and Spain and covered acute and convalescent phases of COVID-19. The samples were drawn from the first 160 participants of the ongoing ImmuneRACE study and from over a thousand subjects provided by 6 global collaborators. Where available, HLA class I and class II types were taken from metadata supplied by the sample provider and were not determined by assay-based typing. Deeply sampled blood TCRbeta repertoires from subjects exposed to, actively infected with, or recovered from COVID-19 were included in the dataset. The repertoires were made available in a free public database intended to serve as a resource for research on the immune response to SARS-CoV-2. The prospective study material was composed of cDNA or gDNA derived from T cells, B-cell-depleted T cells, or PBMCs. Nearly every sample came with metadata listing a de-identified subject ID, COVID-19 status, age in years and sex. Paper-wide results and their limitations: How much clinical and demographic metadata was included differed by source and by participant, and the metadata was provided uncurated.

To note about this clone: The antigen this receptor binds is unknown. Per-nucleotide qualities are absent, and no much larger clonotype sits a single base away.

Participants in the prospective study were enrolled through a virtual design, were aged about 18 to 100 years, and lived in about 25 United States geographic areas. In the prospective study, participants were assigned to cohorts based on the clinical history participants reported in a screening survey and a study questionnaire. A participant counted as exposed if, within 2 weeks of entering the study, that participant had been in contact with someone who had a PCR-confirmed or clinician-diagnosed COVID-19 case. In the prospective study, mobile phlebotomists collected whole blood, serum and a nasopharyngeal or oropharyngeal swab from each participant. Prospective study participants could optionally give additional blood draws and questionnaires over an approximately two-month period. Blood samples from the prospective study were shipped frozen or at room temperature prior to DNA extraction. TCRbeta CDR3 regions were amplified from genomic DNA using the immunoSEQ Assay, a bias-controlled multiplex PCR. The source study handled its data this way. Nucleated cell counts per sample were estimated from amplification of reference gene primers within the assay. Sequence reads were collapsed and filtered to measure the absolute abundance of every unique TCRbeta CDR3 rearrangement. For each sample, productive Simpson clonality was calculated by taking the square root of Simpson's diversity index across productive rearrangements. TCRdb took this table from immuneACCESS and kept in-frame rearrangements with V and J called. Such tables lack part of the clones; where checked against another copy, unresolved V genes explain under half of the gap, and the rest is unexplained. That table is the source of V, J and clone size, and D and trimming were worked out from the DNA. A total of a few hundred thousand clones appear in this sample, 88% of them only once. The ten largest clones add up to approximately 1% of the sample.

Taken from the germline V gene, the CDR1 and CDR2 loops are SGHVS and FQNEAQ. V is cut by 2 bases and J by 3 bases, and the space between the germline ends is 8 bases. From cysteine to phenylalanine, the CDR3 is 13 amino acids long. The read is trimmed to its CDR3 DNA, 39 bases read in frame from base 1. Input material: PBMCs or T cells enriched from blood (not recorded which). This chain is built from TRBV7-8 and TRBJ2-7; the D gene is not confidently resolved. The receptor was isolated from a woman aged 30 to 39 who had been exposed to COVID-19. Read as DNA, the sequence is TGTGCCAGCAGCTTAATGGTCGGCTACGAGCAGTACTTC. This encodes CASSLMVGYEQYF.